The next 10 T cell receptor beta chains were all read from a single sample in a study of cytotoxic CD8 clonotypes in ibrutinib-treated CLL. TCRdb's table, derived via immunoSEQ multiplex PCR, lists solely in-frame clones and lacks some. This table has around 330,000 clones, 67% appearing once. The sequencing used PBMCs, collected after 36 months of ibrutinib treatment. The receptors originated from a human donor with chronic lymphocytic leukemia.

The CDR3 sequence is CASSEAWGGQETQYF. The CDR3 bases are TGTGCCAGCAGTGAAGCGTGGGGGGGGCAAGAGACCCAGTACTTC. The chain joins TRBV6-1 to TRBJ2-5, with 7 positions matching TRBD2. The length of the CDR3 is 15 residues. Germline V gene lookup returns CDR1 MNHNS and CDR2 SASEGT. Unmatched junction bases numbered 3, after V lost 0 bases and J lost 2 bases.

The gene calls are TRBV10-2 and TRBJ1-3; maybe TRBD1 (5 bases). V was cut by 10 bases and J by 0 bases, with 10 bases left in between. The germline V gene encodes CDR1 WSHSY and CDR2 SAAADI. The CDR3 length is 13 residues. CDR3 protein: CATQGPSGNTIYF. CDR3 coding DNA: TGCGCCACCCAGGGCCCCTCTGGAAACACCATATATTTT.

This chain connects TRBV10-2 to TRBJ2-2; possibly TRBD2 for D (5 bases). Trimming removed 6 bases from V and 4 bases from J, with 21 bases in between. Per germline, CDR1 WSHSY and CDR2 SAAADI. The CDR3 totals 17 residues. This chain's CDR3 is CASRGVGVLPGTGELFF. The CDR3 region has the DNA TGCGCCAGCAGGGGAGTTGGGGTTCTGCCGGGCACCGGGGAGCTGTTTTTT.

The rearrangement links TRBV5-1 to TRBJ2-5; D tentatively fits TRBD1 or TRBD2 (6 bases each). This CDR3 comprises 14 residues. CDR1 SGHRS and CDR2 YFSETQ come from the germline V gene. V lost 6 bases and J 4 bases, leaving 16 bases between the germline ends. For the CDR3, the DNA is TGCGCCAGCAACTCCCGGGGGCCGCTAGAGACCCAGTACTTC. This gives the protein CASNSRGPLETQYF.

The chain carries TRBV10-2 and TRBJ1-1; the D is unclear. The CDR3 is 13 amino acids. Deletions cut 8 bases from V and 0 bases from J, with 10 bases between. CDR1 and CDR2 (germline): WSHSY, SAAADI. CDR3 nucleotide sequence: TGCGCCAGCCTCGTAGGGTTGAACACTGAAGCTTTCTTT. This codes for CASLVGLNTEAFF.

The chain joins TRBV19 to TRBJ1-1; 9 bases match TRBD1. The CDR3 spans 14 residues. V lost 4 bases to trimming and J lost 4 bases; unmatched junction nucleotides: 4. Per the germline V gene, CDR1 is LNHDA and CDR2 is SQIVND (reference sequence). CDR3: CASSNRGQATEAFF. In nucleotides, the CDR3 is TGTGCCAGTAGTAACAGGGGGCAGGCCACTGAAGCTTTCTTT.

In its sample, this clone was seen a few times. CDR3 nucleotides: TGTGCCGCCCTGGGGAGAGGCGGGGAGCTGTTTTTT. Amino acids: CAALGRGGELFF. V and J are TRBV27 and TRBJ2-2, with TRBD2 as a possible D gene (5 bases). Germline V gene lookup returns CDR1 MNHEY and CDR2 SMNVEV (reference sequence). This CDR3 is 12 amino acids long. V was pared by 11 bases and J by 7 bases, with 14 bases between.

This chain joins TRBV4-1 and TRBJ1-1, with D possibly TRBD1 on 5 matching bases. This CDR3 contains 17 residues. Germline V gives CDR1 MGHRA, CDR2 YSYEKL. V dropped 1 base and J dropped 5 bases, with 20 bases sitting between them. The CDR3 is CASSQALRGASWTEAFF. In nucleotides, the CDR3 is TGCGCCAGCAGCCAAGCTTTGCGGGGCGCGTCGTGGACTGAAGCTTTCTTT.

This rearrangement joins TRBV15 to TRBJ1-5, with D possibly being TRBD1 (5 bases). Germline V gene sequence: CDR1 LNHNV, CDR2 YYDKDF (reference sequence). V gave up 0 bases and J gave up 7 bases, with 13 bases separating them. This CDR3 comprises 15 residues. The chain's CDR3 is CATSRDKGVRQPQHF. The CDR3 bases are TGTGCCACCAGCAGAGATAAAGGGGTGCGGCAGCCCCAGCATTTT.

The rearrangement uses TRBV7-9 and TRBJ2-4; 9 nucleotides line up with TRBD1. Germline trimming cut 1 base from V and 9 bases from J; bases unmatched to any gene: 7. CDR1 and CDR2 (germline): SEHNR, FQNEAQ (reference sequence). The CDR3 covers 15 residues. The CDR3 DNA is TGTGCCAGCAGCTTAGGGGGACAGGGCAGCGTCATTCAGTACTTC. Residues: CASSLGGQGSVIQYF.